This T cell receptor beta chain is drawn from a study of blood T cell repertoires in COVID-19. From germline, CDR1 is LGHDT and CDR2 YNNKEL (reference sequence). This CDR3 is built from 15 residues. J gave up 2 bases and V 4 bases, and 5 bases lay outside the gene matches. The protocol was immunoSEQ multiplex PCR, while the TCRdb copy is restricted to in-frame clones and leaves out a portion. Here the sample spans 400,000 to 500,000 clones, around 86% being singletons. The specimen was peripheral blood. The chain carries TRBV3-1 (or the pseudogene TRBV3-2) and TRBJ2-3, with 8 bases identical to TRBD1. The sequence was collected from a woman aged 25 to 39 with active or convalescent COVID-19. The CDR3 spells CASSLGTGLTDTQYF. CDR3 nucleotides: TGTGCCAGCAGCCTAGGGACAGGCCTCACAGATACGCAGTATTTT.